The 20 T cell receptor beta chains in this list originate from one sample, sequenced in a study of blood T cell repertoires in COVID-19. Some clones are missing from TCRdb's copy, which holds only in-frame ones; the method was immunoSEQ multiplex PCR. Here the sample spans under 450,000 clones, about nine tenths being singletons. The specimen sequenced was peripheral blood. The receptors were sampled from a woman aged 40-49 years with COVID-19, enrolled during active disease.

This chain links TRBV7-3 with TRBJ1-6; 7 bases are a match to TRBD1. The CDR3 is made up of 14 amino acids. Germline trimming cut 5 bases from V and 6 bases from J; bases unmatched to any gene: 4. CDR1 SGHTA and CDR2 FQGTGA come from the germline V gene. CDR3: CASSIGDSNSPLHF. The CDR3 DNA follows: TGTGCCAGCAGCATAGGGGACAGTAATTCACCCCTCCACTTT.

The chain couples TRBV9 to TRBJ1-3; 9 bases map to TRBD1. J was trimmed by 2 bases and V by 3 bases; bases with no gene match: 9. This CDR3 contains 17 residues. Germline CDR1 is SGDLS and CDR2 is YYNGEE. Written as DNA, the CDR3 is TGTGCCAGCAGCGGAACCGGGACAGGGTCTCCTGGAAACACCATATATTTT. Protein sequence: CASSGTGTGSPGNTIYF. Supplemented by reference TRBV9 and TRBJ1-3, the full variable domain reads DSGVTQTPKHLITATGQRVTLRCSPRSGDLSVYWYQQSLDQGLQFLIQYYNGEERAKGNILERFSAQQFPDLHSELNLSSLELGDSALYFCASSGTGTGSPGNTIYFGEGSWLTVV.

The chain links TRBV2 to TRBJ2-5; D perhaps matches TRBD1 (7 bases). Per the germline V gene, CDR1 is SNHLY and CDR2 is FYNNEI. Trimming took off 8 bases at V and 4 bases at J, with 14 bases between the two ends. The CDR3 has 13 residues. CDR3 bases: TGTGCCAGCCGGGGGCCAGGGGGAGAGACCCAGTACTTC. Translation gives CASRGPGGETQYF.

The CDR3 DNA reads TGTGCCAGCAGTTTATTCCCCTCCTCCCCTGAAGCTTTCTTT. This translates into CASSLFPSSPEAFF. The chain is built from TRBV27 and TRBJ1-1; D is unclear. The V end was cut by 1 base, the J end by 6 bases, with 12 bases between. Germline-derived CDR1 and CDR2 are MNHEY and SMNVEV (reference sequence). This CDR3 has 14 amino acids.

CDR3 sequence: CASSPLGTGEYNEQFF. CDR3 sequence (DNA): TGTGCCAGCTCTCCTTTAGGGACAGGAGAATACAATGAGCAGTTCTTC. This chain links TRBV18 with TRBJ2-1; 8 bases map to TRBD1. The CDR3 consists of 16 residues. The junction had 11 bases not matched to a gene; V was cut back by 6 bases and J by 4 bases. Germline V gene lookup returns CDR1 KGHSH and CDR2 LQKENI.

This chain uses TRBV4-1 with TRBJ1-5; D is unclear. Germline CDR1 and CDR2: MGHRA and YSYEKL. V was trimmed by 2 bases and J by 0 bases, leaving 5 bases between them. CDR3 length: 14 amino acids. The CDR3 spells CASSQQNSNQPQHF. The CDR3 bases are TGCGCCAGCAGCCAACAGAATAGCAATCAGCCCCAGCATTTT.

CDR3 DNA: TGTGCCAGCAGGACGGAGACAGAAGGTGGCTACACCTTC. This codes for CASRTETEGGYTF. The gene calls are TRBV25-1 and TRBJ1-2; tentatively, D is TRBD1 (5 bases). CDR3 length: 13 residues. The germline CDR1 and CDR2 sequences are MGHDK and SYGVNS. The germline V and J ends were trimmed by 6 bases and 7 bases, with 15 bases remaining between them.

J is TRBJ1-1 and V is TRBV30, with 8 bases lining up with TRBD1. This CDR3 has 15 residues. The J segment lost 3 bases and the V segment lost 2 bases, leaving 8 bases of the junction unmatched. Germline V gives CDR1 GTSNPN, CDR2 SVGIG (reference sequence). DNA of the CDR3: TGTGCCTGGAGTCACATGACAGGGGCGGACACTGAAGCTTTCTTT. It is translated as CAWSHMTGADTEAFF.

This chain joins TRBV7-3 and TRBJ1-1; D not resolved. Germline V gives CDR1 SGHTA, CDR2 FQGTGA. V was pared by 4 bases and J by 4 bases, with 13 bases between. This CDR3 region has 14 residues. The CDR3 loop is CASSSGIPGTEAFF. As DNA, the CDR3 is TGTGCCAGCAGCTCGGGGATCCCTGGCACTGAAGCTTTCTTT.

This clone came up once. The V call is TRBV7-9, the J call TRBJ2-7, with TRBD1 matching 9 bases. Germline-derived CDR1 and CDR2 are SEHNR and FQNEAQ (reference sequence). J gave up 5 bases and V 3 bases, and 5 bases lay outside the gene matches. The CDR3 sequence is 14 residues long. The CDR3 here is CASSFRDRAHEQYF. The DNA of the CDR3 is TGTGCCAGCAGCTTCCGGGACAGGGCCCACGAGCAGTACTTC.

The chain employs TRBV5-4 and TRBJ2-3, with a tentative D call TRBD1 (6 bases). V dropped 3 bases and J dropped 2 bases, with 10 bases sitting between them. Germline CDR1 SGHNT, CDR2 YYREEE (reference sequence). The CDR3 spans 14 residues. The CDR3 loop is CASSSGQLTDTQYF. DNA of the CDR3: TGTGCCAGCAGCTCGGGACAACTCACAGATACGCAGTATTTT.

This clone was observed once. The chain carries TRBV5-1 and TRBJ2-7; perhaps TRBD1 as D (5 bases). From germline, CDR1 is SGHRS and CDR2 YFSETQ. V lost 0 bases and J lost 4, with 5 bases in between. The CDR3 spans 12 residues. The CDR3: CASSLGQYEQYF. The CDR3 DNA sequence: TGCGCCAGCAGCTTGGGACAGTACGAGCAGTACTTC.

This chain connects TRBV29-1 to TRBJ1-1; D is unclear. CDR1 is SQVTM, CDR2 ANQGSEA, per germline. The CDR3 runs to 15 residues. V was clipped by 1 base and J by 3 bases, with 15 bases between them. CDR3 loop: CSVEAFTATDTEAFF. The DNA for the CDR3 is TGCAGCGTTGAAGCCTTCACAGCTACGGACACTGAAGCTTTCTTT.

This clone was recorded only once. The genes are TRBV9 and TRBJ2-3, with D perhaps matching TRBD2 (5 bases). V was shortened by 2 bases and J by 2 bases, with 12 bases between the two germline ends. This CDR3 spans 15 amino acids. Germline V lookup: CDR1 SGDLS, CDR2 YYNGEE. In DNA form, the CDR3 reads TGTGCCAGCAGCGTTACCGGGGATTTCACAGATACGCAGTATTTT. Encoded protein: CASSVTGDFTDTQYF.

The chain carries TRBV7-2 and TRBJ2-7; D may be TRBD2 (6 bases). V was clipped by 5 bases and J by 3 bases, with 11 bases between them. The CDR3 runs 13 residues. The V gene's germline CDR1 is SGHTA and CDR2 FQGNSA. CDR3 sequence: CASSGDSYYEQYF. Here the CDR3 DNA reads TGTGCCAGCAGCGGGGACTCATACTACGAGCAGTACTTC.

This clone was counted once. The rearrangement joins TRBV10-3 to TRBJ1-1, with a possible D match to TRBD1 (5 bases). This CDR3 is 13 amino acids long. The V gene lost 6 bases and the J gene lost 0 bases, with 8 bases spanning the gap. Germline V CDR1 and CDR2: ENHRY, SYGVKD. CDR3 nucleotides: TGTGCCATCAGGGTGACAGTGAACACTGAAGCTTTCTTT. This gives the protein CAIRVTVNTEAFF.

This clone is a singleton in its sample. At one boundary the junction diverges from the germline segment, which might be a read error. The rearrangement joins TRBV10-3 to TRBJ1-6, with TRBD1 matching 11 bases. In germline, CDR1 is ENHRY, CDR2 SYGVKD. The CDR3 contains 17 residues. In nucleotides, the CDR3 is TGTGCCATCAGCCGGTATCAGGACCGGGATTCGGACAGGGGGCTCTGGTTT. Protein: CAISRYQDRDSDRGLWF.

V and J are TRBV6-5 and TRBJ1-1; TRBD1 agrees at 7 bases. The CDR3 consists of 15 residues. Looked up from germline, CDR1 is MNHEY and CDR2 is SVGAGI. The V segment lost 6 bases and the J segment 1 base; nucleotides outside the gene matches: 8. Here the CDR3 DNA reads TGTGCCAGCAGCCGGGACAGCCTGAGGAACACTGAAGCTTTCTTT. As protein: CASSRDSLRNTEAFF.

The CDR3 loop reads CASSETWAGDMNGYTF. CDR3 in DNA: TGTGCCAGCAGTGAAACCTGGGCAGGGGACATGAATGGCTACACCTTC. The chain links TRBV2 to TRBJ1-2; perhaps TRBD1 as D (6 bases). This CDR3 is 16 amino acids long. V gave up 2 bases and J gave up 6 bases, with 19 bases separating them. In germline, CDR1 is SNHLY, CDR2 FYNNEI. The full variable domain, rest sourced from reference TRBV2 and TRBJ1-2, is EPEVTQTPSHQVTQMGQEVILRCVPISNHLYFYWYRQILGQKVEFLVSFYNNEISEKSEIFDDQFSVERPDGSNFTLKIRSTKLEDSAMYFCASSETWAGDMNGYTFGSGTRLTVV.

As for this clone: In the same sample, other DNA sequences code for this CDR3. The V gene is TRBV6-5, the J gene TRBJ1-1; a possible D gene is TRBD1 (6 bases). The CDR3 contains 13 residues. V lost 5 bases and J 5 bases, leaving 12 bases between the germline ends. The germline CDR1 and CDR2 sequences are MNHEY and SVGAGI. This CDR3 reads CASSRGGWTEAFF. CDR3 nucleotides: TGTGCCAGCAGTAGGGGGGGTTGGACTGAAGCTTTCTTT.